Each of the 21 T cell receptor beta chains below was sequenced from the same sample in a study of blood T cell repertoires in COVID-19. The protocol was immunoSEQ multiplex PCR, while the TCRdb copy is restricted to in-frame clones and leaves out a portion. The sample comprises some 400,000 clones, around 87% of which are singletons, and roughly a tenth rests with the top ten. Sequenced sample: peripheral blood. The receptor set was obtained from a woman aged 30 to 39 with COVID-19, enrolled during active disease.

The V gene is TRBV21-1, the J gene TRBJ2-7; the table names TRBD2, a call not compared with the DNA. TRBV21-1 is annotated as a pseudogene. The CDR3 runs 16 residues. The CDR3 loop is CASSKAPAGANYEQYF. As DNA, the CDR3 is TGTGCCAGCAGCAAGGCCCCAGCGGGAGCCAACTACGAGCAGTACTTC.

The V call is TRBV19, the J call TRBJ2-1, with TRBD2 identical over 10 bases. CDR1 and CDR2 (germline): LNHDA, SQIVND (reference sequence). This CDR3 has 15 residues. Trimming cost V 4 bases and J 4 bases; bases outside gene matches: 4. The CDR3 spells CASSTTSGNYNEQFF. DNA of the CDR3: TGTGCCAGTAGTACCACTAGCGGGAATTACAATGAGCAGTTCTTC. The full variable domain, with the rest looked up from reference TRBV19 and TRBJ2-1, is DGGITQSPKYLFRKEGQNVTLSCEQNLNHDAMYWYRQDPGQGLRLIYYSQIVNDFQKGDIAEGYSVSREKKESFPLTVTSAQKNPTAFYLCASSTTSGNYNEQFFGPGTRLTVL.

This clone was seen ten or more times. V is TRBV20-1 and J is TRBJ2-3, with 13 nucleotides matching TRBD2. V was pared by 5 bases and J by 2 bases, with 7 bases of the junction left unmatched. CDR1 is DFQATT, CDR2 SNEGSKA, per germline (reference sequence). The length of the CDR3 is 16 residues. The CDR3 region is CSAGGTSGMITDTQYF. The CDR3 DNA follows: TGCAGTGCTGGTGGGACTAGCGGGATGATCACAGATACGCAGTATTTT.

CDR3 DNA: TGTGCCAGCAGCTCATGGACAGGGCCAACAGCGCGGAGTTTCTTT. Protein sequence: CASSSWTGPTARSFF. The chain joins TRBV5-4 to TRBJ1-1; 8 nucleotides match TRBD1. The CDR3 loop spans 15 amino acids. Germline V CDR1 and CDR2: SGHNT, YYREEE (reference sequence). V was pared by 3 bases and J by 13 bases, with 17 bases of the junction left unmatched.

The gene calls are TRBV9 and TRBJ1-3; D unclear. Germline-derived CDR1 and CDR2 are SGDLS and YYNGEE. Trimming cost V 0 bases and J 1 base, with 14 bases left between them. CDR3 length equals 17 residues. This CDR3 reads CASSVEEGRRSGNTIYF. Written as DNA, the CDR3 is TGTGCCAGCAGCGTAGAAGAGGGAAGGCGATCTGGAAACACCATATATTTT.

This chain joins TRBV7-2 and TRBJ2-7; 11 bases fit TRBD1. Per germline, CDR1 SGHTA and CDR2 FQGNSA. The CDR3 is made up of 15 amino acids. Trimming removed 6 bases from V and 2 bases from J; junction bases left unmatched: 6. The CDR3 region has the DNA TGTGCCAGCAGAGAATTGGACAGGGGGCCCTACGAGCAGTACTTC. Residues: CASRELDRGPYEQYF.

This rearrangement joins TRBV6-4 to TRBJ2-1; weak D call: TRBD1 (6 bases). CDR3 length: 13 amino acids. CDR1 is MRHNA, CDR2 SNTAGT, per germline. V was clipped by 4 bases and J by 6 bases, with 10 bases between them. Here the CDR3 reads CASSGEGGNEQFF. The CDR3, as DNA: TGTGCCAGCAGTGGGGAAGGGGGCAATGAGCAGTTCTTC.

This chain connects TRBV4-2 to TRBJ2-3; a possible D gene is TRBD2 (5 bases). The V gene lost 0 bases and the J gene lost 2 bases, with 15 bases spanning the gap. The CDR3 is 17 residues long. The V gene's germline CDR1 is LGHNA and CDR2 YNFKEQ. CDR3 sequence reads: CASSQDGLRAYTDTQYF. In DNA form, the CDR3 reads TGTGCCAGCAGCCAAGATGGTTTGCGGGCCTACACAGATACGCAGTATTTT.

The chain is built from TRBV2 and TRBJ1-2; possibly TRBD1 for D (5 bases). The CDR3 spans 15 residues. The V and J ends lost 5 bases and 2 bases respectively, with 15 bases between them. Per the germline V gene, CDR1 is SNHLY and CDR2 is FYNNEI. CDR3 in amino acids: CASSTPQGFNYGYTF. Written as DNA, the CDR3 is TGTGCCAGCAGTACGCCCCAGGGCTTCAACTATGGCTACACCTTC.

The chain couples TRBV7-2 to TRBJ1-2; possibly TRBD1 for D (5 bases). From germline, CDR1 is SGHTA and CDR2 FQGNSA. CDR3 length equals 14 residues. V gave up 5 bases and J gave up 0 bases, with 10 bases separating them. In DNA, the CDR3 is TGTGCCAGCAGCCTGTGGGGGGCTAACTATGGCTACACCTTC. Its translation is CASSLWGANYGYTF.

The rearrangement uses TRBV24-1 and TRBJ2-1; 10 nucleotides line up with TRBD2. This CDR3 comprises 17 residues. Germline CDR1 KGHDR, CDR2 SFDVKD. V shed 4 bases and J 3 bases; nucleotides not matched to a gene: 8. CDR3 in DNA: TGTGCCACCAGTGACTATCGACTAGCGGGCATCTACAATGAGCAGTTCTTC. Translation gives CATSDYRLAGIYNEQFF.

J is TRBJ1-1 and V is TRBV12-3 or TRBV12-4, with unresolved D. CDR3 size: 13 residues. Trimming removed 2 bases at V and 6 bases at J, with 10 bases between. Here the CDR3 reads CASSLMVEAEAFF. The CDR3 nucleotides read TGTGCCAGCAGTTTAATGGTGGAGGCTGAAGCTTTCTTT.

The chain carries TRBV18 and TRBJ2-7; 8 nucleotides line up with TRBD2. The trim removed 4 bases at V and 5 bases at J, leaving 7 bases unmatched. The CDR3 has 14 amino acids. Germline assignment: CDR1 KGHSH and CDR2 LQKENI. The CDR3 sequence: CASSLSGTSNEQYF. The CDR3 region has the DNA TGTGCCAGCTCACTCTCCGGGACTAGTAACGAGCAGTACTTC.

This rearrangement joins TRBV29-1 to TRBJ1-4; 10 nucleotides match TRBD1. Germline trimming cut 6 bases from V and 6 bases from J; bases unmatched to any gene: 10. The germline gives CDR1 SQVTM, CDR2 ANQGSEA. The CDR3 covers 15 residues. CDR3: CSVDKGGTGDEKLFF. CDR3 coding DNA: TGCAGCGTGGATAAGGGAGGGACAGGGGATGAAAAACTGTTTTTT.

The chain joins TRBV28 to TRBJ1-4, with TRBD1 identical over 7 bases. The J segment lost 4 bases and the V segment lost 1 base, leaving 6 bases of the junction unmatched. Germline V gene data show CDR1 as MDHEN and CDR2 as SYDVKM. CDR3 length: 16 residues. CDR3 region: CASSLSGDSFNEKLFF. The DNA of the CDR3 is TGTGCCAGCAGTTTATCCGGGGACAGCTTTAATGAAAAACTGTTTTTT. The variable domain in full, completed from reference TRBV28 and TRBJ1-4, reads DVKVTQSSRYLVKRTGEKVFLECVQDMDHENMFWYRQDPGLGLRLIYFSYDVKMKEKGDIPEGYSVSREKKERFSLILESASTNQTSMYLCASSLSGDSFNEKLFFGSGTQLSVL.

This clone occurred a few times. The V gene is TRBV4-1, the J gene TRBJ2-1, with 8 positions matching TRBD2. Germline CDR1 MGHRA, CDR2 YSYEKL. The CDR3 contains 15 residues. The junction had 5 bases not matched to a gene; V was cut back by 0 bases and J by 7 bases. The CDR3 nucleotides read TGCGCCAGCAGCCAAGAAGGAACTAGCGGTAATGAGCAGTTCTTC. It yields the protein CASSQEGTSGNEQFF.

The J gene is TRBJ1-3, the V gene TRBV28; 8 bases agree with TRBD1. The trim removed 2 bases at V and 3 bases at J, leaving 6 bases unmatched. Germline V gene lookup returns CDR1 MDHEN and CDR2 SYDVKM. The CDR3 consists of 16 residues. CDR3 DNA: TGTGCCAGCAGTTTAGGGCAGGGGGCAGGTGGAAACACCATATATTTT. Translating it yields CASSLGQGAGGNTIYF. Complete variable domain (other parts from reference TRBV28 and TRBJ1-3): DVKVTQSSRYLVKRTGEKVFLECVQDMDHENMFWYRQDPGLGLRLIYFSYDVKMKEKGDIPEGYSVSREKKERFSLILESASTNQTSMYLCASSLGQGAGGNTIYFGEGSWLTVV.

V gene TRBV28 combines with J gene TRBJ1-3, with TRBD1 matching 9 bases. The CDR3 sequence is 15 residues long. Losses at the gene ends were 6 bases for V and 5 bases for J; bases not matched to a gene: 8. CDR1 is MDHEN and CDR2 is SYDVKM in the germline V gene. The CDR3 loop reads CASSPSTGGRNTIYF. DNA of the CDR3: TGTGCCAGCAGCCCATCGACAGGGGGAAGAAACACCATATATTTT.

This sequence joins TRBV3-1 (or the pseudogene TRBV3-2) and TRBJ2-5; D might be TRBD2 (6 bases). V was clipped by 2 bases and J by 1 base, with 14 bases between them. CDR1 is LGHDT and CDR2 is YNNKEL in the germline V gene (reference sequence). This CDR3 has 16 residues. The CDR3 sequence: CASSQTIAAIQETQYF. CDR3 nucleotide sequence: TGTGCCAGCAGCCAAACAATAGCGGCAATCCAAGAGACCCAGTACTTC.

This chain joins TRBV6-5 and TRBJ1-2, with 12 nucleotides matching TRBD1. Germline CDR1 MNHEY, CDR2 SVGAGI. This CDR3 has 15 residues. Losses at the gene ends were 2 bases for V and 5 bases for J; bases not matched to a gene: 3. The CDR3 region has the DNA TGTGCCAGCAGTTACGGGACAGGGGGCTGGTATGGCTACACCTTC. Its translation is CASSYGTGGWYGYTF.

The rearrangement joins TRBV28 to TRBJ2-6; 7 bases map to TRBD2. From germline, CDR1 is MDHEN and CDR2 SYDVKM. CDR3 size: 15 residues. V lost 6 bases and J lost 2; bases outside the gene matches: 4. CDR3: CASSVGGTGANVLTF. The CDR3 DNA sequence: TGTGCCAGCAGCGTGGGAGGGACTGGGGCCAACGTCCTGACTTTC.